One and the same sample provided the 27 T cell receptor beta chains below, sequenced in a study of identical twins. TCRdb ran MiXCR on the 5' RACE reads and lists one entry per CDR3 protein. The sample includes approximately 530,000 distinct CDR3 sequences, 20% to 25% of them seen just once. A further study also used this sample, focusing on yellow fever vaccine responses in identical twins.

The sample comprised CD4+ T cells sorted from blood. All receptors come from a woman aged 18-29 years in good health.

This clonotype was observed a few times. The chain recombines TRBV12-3 or TRBV12-4 with TRBJ1-5, with D unclear. The CDR3 is 15 amino acids. V was trimmed by 4 bases and J by 7 bases, leaving 17 bases between them. CDR3 bases: TGTGCCAGCAGTTACCGGACCCTCACTATACAGCCCCAGCATTTT. Translated, it gives CASSYRTLTIQPQHF.

The rearrangement uses TRBV24-1 and TRBJ2-1; D is uncertain. There are 13 residues in the CDR3. Germline values: CDR1 KGHDR, CDR2 SFDVKD. V was pared by 4 bases and J by 4 bases, with 7 bases between. As DNA, the CDR3 is TGTGCCACCAGTGAACTACCTTACAATGAGCAGTTCTTC. Its protein product is CATSELPYNEQFF.

This clonotype was recorded a few times. The chain links TRBV7-9 to TRBJ1-5; the D is unclear. In germline, CDR1 is SEHNR, CDR2 FQNEAQ (reference sequence). The V and J ends lost 4 bases and 8 bases respectively, with 12 bases between them. The CDR3 is 13 amino acids. CDR3 coding DNA: TGTGCCAGCAGCTACGACATGACTGAGCCCCAGCATTTT. Protein product: CASSYDMTEPQHF.

The chain employs TRBV12-3 or TRBV12-4 and TRBJ2-7; TRBD1 agrees at 8 bases. Trimming cost V 4 bases and J 13 bases; bases outside gene matches: 6. There are 11 residues in the CDR3. The CDR3 nucleotides are TGTGCCAGCAGTTCATCAGGGGGCCGATACTTC. This codes for CASSSSGGRYF.

This clonotype appeared a few times. This chain links TRBV5-1 with TRBJ2-1; TRBD1 aligns across 7 bases. The CDR3 sequence is 16 residues long. V lost 0 bases, J lost 11 bases, and 14 bases stayed unmatched. Looked up from germline, CDR1 is SGHRS and CDR2 is YFSETQ. The CDR3, as DNA: TGCGCCAGCAGCTTGGACGACAGGGTTTTATTTAATCAGCAGTTCTTC. This gives the protein CASSLDDRVLFNQQFF.

V gene TRBV11-2 combines with J gene TRBJ1-6; TRBD1 aligns across 8 bases. V trimming: 5 bases; J trimming: 9 bases; junction bases outside the gene matches: 9. This CDR3 comprises 15 residues. Germline V gene data show CDR1 as SGHAT and CDR2 as FQNNGV. In DNA, the CDR3 is TGTGCCAGCAGCCCACCGGGACAGGTTACTTCACCCCTCCACTTT. This encodes CASSPPGQVTSPLHF.

The table lists this clonotype with a few counts. The chain has TRBV7-3 and TRBJ1-3, with a weak D call TRBD1 (5 bases). CDR3 size: 16 residues. Germline V lookup: CDR1 SGHTA, CDR2 FQGTGA. V was trimmed by 5 bases and J by 0 bases, leaving 14 bases between them. The CDR3 DNA is TGTGCCAGCAGCCTGGGACCATCGAGCTCTGGAAACACCATATATTTT. This translates into CASSLGPSSSGNTIYF.

The gene calls are TRBV20-1 and TRBJ2-7; TRBD1 agrees at 9 bases. The trim removed 3 bases at V and 4 bases at J, leaving 13 bases unmatched. This CDR3 region has 16 residues. CDR1 is DFQATT and CDR2 is SNEGSKA in the germline V gene (reference sequence). This CDR3 is CSARGLGGQGFYEQYV. The CDR3 DNA reads as TGCAGTGCTAGGGGCTTGGGGGGACAGGGATTTTACGAGCAGTACGTC.

The chain has TRBV7-9 and TRBJ1-3, with D uncertain. The germline V and J ends were trimmed by 5 bases and 0 bases, with 14 bases remaining between them. This CDR3 has 16 residues. The germline V gene encodes CDR1 SEHNR and CDR2 FQNEAQ (reference sequence). CDR3 protein: CASSPQRGSSGNTIYF. In nucleotides, the CDR3 is TGTGCCAGCAGCCCCCAGCGGGGTTCCTCTGGAAACACCATATATTTT.

This clonotype turned up a few times. This chain connects TRBV6-1 to TRBJ2-3; TRBD2 aligns across 13 bases. Germline V CDR1 and CDR2: MNHNS, SASEGT. Germline trimming cut 6 bases from V and 0 bases from J; bases unmatched to any gene: 9. This CDR3 region has 18 residues. CDR3 DNA sequence: TGTGCCAGCAGGAAAGGACTAGCGGGAGTCGGGAGCACAGATACGCAGTATTTT. Encoded protein: CASRKGLAGVGSTDTQYF.

This clonotype was found a few times. V is TRBV20-1 and J is TRBJ2-7; D perhaps matches TRBD2 (6 bases). In germline, CDR1 is DFQATT, CDR2 SNEGSKA (reference sequence). The V gene lost 7 bases and the J gene lost 4 bases, with 14 bases spanning the gap. The CDR3 runs 12 residues. CDR3 sequence reads: CSVSGDPYEQYF. In nucleotides, the CDR3 is TGCAGTGTTTCGGGGGACCCATACGAGCAGTACTTC.

V gene TRBV20-1 combines with J gene TRBJ1-2; D possibly corresponds to TRBD1 (5 bases). There are 15 residues in the CDR3. CDR1 is DFQATT and CDR2 is SNEGSKA in the germline V gene (reference sequence). Trimming pared 0 bases from V and 7 bases from J, leaving 18 bases between. The CDR3 spells CSARDRTGTIAGYTF. In DNA, the CDR3 is TGCAGTGCTAGAGATCGCACGGGGACGATCGCTGGCTACACCTTC.

The chain is built from TRBV4-1 and TRBJ2-7, with 9 nucleotides matching TRBD2. The germline gives CDR1 MGHRA, CDR2 YSYEKL. J lost 1 base, V lost 2 bases, and 6 bases had no gene match. The CDR3 has 16 residues. The CDR3 DNA sequence: TGCGCCAGCAGCCAACCGACTAGCGGAACTTCCTACGAGCAGTACTTC. This translates into CASSQPTSGTSYEQYF.

In this sample, this clonotype turned up a few times. J is TRBJ2-7 and V is TRBV2; D could derive from TRBD1 or TRBD2 (5 bases each). V gave up 6 bases and J gave up 2 bases, with 14 bases separating them. Germline V lookup: CDR1 SNHLY, CDR2 FYNNEI. The CDR3 contains 14 residues. In nucleotides, the CDR3 is TGTGCCAGCAGACAACGGGACGGAGCCTACGAGCAGTACTTC. It codes for CASRQRDGAYEQYF.

This clonotype was recorded a few times. The chain is built from TRBV28 and TRBJ2-5; D may correspond to TRBD1 or TRBD2 (6 bases each). V lost 5 bases to trimming and J lost 1 base, with 14 bases between them. This CDR3 is 15 amino acids long. Germline-derived CDR1 and CDR2 are MDHEN and SYDVKM. Here the CDR3 reads CASSPLGGLQETQYF. The CDR3 bases are TGTGCCAGCAGTCCCCTAGGGGGGCTCCAAGAGACCCAGTACTTC.

The chain links TRBV20-1 to TRBJ2-2; 11 bases agree with TRBD1. Germline assignment: CDR1 DFQATT and CDR2 SNEGSKA (reference sequence). V lost 5 bases, J lost 5 bases, and 4 bases stayed unmatched. This CDR3 has 14 amino acids. The CDR3 nucleotides are TGCAGTGCTGAAGGACAGGGGGCGACCGGGGAGCTGTTTTTT. Protein sequence: CSAEGQGATGELFF.

The CDR3 loop reads CASKLAAYNEQFF. In DNA, the CDR3 is TGTGCCAGCAAACTAGCGGCCTACAATGAGCAGTTCTTC. V and J are TRBV16 and TRBJ2-1; 8 positions match TRBD2. The germline V gene has CDR1 KGHSY and CDR2 FQNENV. The CDR3 extends over 13 amino acids. The ends lost 7 bases at V and 2 bases at J; junction bases unmatched: 1.

The table lists this clonotype with a few counts. CDR3 loop: CSAPGRTSGHNEQFF. CDR3 DNA sequence: TGCAGTGCACCCGGGAGGACTAGCGGACATAATGAGCAGTTCTTC. This chain connects TRBV20-1 to TRBJ2-1, with 10 bases lining up with TRBD2. The V and J ends lost 6 bases and 7 bases, in that order; junction bases with no gene match: 12. Per germline, CDR1 DFQATT and CDR2 SNEGSKA (reference sequence). This CDR3 is built from 15 residues.

This clonotype was counted only a few times. CDR3 sequence reads: CSARPGINTEAFF. CDR3 in DNA: TGCAGTGCTAGACCGGGAATAAACACTGAAGCTTTCTTT. The V gene is TRBV20-1, the J gene TRBJ1-1; D ambiguous. Trimming took 2 bases from V and 2 from J, leaving 9 bases between them. Germline lookup yields CDR1 DFQATT and CDR2 SNEGSKA (reference sequence). The CDR3 is 13 amino acids.

This clonotype was counted only a few times. J is TRBJ2-3 and V is TRBV6-1; the D gene could be TRBD1 or TRBD2 (6 bases each). The CDR3 is made up of 14 amino acids. Trimming pared 2 bases from V and 6 bases from J, leaving 12 bases between. In germline, CDR1 is MNHNS, CDR2 SASEGT. CDR3 sequence reads: CASSEWGARDTQYF. The DNA of the CDR3 is TGTGCCAGCAGTGAATGGGGGGCGCGGGATACGCAGTATTTT.

The chain joins TRBV7-4 to TRBJ1-1; D perhaps matches TRBD1 (5 bases). Germline V gives CDR1 SGHVT, CDR2 SQSDAQ. The CDR3 is 16 residues long. Deletions cut 2 bases from V and 2 bases from J, with 15 bases between. The CDR3 DNA follows: TGTGCCAGCAGCTTAAGGCCGGGACTGGCTAACACTGAAGCTTTCTTT. This codes for CASSLRPGLANTEAFF. The full variable domain, with the rest looked up from reference TRBV7-4 and TRBJ1-1, is GAGVSQSPRYKVAKRGRDVALRCDSISGHVTLYWYRQTLGQGSEVLTYSQSDAQRDKSGRPSGRFSAERPERSVSTLKIQRTEQGDSAVYLCASSLRPGLANTEAFFGQGTRLTVV.

V usage is TRBV28 and J usage is TRBJ2-3; 8 nucleotides agree with TRBD2. CDR1 and CDR2 (germline): MDHEN, SYDVKM. V lost 7 bases to trimming and J lost 3 bases; unmatched junction nucleotides: 6. CDR3 length: 14 residues. The CDR3 nucleotides read TGTGCCAGCACTCGGCGGGAGGAGACAGATACGCAGTATTTT. This codes for CASTRREETDTQYF.

This clonotype showed up just a few times. The rearrangement links TRBV11-2 to TRBJ1-3; D possibly corresponds to TRBD1 (6 bases). This CDR3 has 19 residues. Germline V gene sequence: CDR1 SGHAT, CDR2 FQNNGV. V was clipped by 0 bases and J by 0 bases, with 18 bases between them. The CDR3 protein is CASSLEGGRGPNSGNTIYF. CDR3 nucleotide sequence: TGTGCCAGCAGCTTAGAGGGAGGTCGGGGGCCGAACTCTGGAAACACCATATATTTT.

This clonotype has a handful of counts. The V and J genes are TRBV28 and TRBJ2-1; D is ambiguous. The CDR3 totals 16 residues. Germline V CDR1 and CDR2: MDHEN, SYDVKM. V was cut by 3 bases and J by 9 bases, with 21 bases left in between. The CDR3 is CASSFFESAGEPEQFF. The CDR3 DNA sequence: TGTGCCAGCAGTTTTTTTGAGTCAGCCGGCGAACCTGAGCAGTTCTTC.

This clonotype was counted a few times. This chain uses TRBV5-1 with TRBJ2-3; TRBD2 matches at 9 bases. CDR1 is SGHRS and CDR2 is YFSETQ in the germline V gene. The junction had 11 bases not matched to a gene; V was cut back by 3 bases and J by 0 bases. The CDR3 is 18 amino acids. CDR3 sequence: CASSSASGGTSSTDTQYF. The CDR3 bases are TGCGCCAGCAGCTCTGCCAGCGGGGGGACCTCTAGCACAGATACGCAGTATTTT.

The table lists this clonotype with a few counts. The chain links TRBV18 to TRBJ2-1; D unresolved. The CDR3 sequence is 13 residues long. Trimming left V 5 bases short and J 0 bases short, with 5 bases between. Germline lookup yields CDR1 KGHSH and CDR2 LQKENI. The DNA of the CDR3 is TGTGCCAGCTCAACGAGCTCCTACAATGAGCAGTTCTTC. Translated: CASSTSSYNEQFF.

V usage is TRBV12-3 or TRBV12-4 and J usage is TRBJ2-1; no clear D. Trimming stripped 4 bases from V and 4 bases from J, with 11 bases between. This CDR3 contains 14 residues. CDR3 protein: CASSSNFIYNEQFF. In DNA form, the CDR3 reads TGTGCCAGCAGTTCGAACTTTATATACAATGAGCAGTTCTTC.